The source of this TCR beta chain is a study of blood T cell repertoires in COVID-19. Across the study: Samples taken during acute and convalescent COVID-19 were collected in the United States, Italy and Spain. PBMCs, B-cell-depleted T cells, or T cells were the source of the cDNA or gDNA that made up the material.

Comments on this clone: Within the sample, other DNA sequences also encode this same CDR3.

Only in-frame clones appear in the TCRdb table, and some are missing; sequencing was by immunoSEQ multiplex PCR. Among around 500,000 clones listed, approximately 85% were seen once. Losses at the gene ends were 4 bases for V and 0 bases for J; bases not matched to a gene: 0. CDR3 length: 14 amino acids. Germline values: CDR1 LNHDA, CDR2 SQIVND (reference sequence). The sequence came from a human donor in a cohort sampled during active COVID-19. The sequencing input was peripheral blood. The rearrangement uses TRBV19 and TRBJ2-1; TRBD1 matches at 7 bases. The CDR3 protein is CASSRDSSYNEQFF. CDR3 coding DNA: TGTGCCAGTAGTAGGGACAGCTCCTACAATGAGCAGTTCTTC.